The 9 T cell receptor beta chains given below trace back to one sample, sequenced in a study of blood T cell repertoires in COVID-19. Sequencing used immunoSEQ multiplex PCR; TCRdb keeps in-frame clones, though not all of them. This repertoire shows 200,000 to 250,000 clones, 80% to 90% found once; its top ten account for about 2.2%. The sequencing sample was made of peripheral blood. The source is a man aged 25-45 years who had recovered from COVID-19.

This clone showed up just once. CDR3 sequence: CASSLAGQGPEAFF. The CDR3 nucleotides read TGCGCCAGCAGCTTGGCGGGACAGGGTCCTGAAGCTTTCTTT. This chain links TRBV5-1 with TRBJ1-1, with 9 positions matching TRBD1. The V gene end was trimmed by 0 bases and the J gene end by 6 bases; junction bases not matched to a gene: 3. The germline V gene has CDR1 SGHRS and CDR2 YFSETQ. The length of the CDR3 is 14 residues.

The V and J genes are TRBV5-4 and TRBJ2-5; D call uncertain. The ends were cut back, 2 bases at V and 5 bases at J, with 10 bases in the middle. CDR1 is SGHNT, CDR2 YYREEE, per germline (reference sequence). CDR3 length equals 13 residues. The CDR3 nucleotides are TGTGCCAGCAGCTTAGAAGCGCGTGAGACCCAGTACTTC. Translated: CASSLEARETQYF.

The chain combines TRBV6-5 with TRBJ2-7; D perhaps matches TRBD2 (6 bases). Trimming left V 5 bases short and J 7 bases short, with 12 bases between. The CDR3 is made up of 12 amino acids. CDR1 MNHEY and CDR2 SVGAGI come from the germline V gene. The CDR3 DNA sequence: TGTGCCAGCAGTACTAGCAGCGTTGAGCAGTACTTC. This gives the protein CASSTSSVEQYF.

This rearrangement joins TRBV12-5 to TRBJ1-4; no reliable D call. The CDR3 length is 13 residues. V lost 1 base to trimming and J lost 14 bases, with 14 bases between them. Germline-derived CDR1 and CDR2 are LGHNT and FRNRAP. The DNA of the CDR3 is TGTGCTAGTGGTTTGGGGGCCCGCGGCGGGCTGTTTTTT. Protein: CASGLGARGGLFF.

V and J are TRBV10-3 and TRBJ2-2; the match to TRBD1 covers 9 bases. From germline, CDR1 is ENHRY and CDR2 SYGVKD. This CDR3 region has 15 residues. V lost 11 bases, J lost 7 bases, and 14 bases stayed unmatched. In DNA form, the CDR3 reads TGTGCCTTACGAACGGACAGGGGAGGGGACGGGGAGCTGTTTTTT. This codes for CALRTDRGGDGELFF.

This clone appeared once. The chain uses TRBV5-4 and TRBJ2-1; 7 positions agree with TRBD2. Trimming took 5 bases from V and 0 from J; bases not matched to a gene: 14. Germline V CDR1 and CDR2: SGHNT, YYREEE (reference sequence). CDR3 size: 18 residues. This chain's CDR3 is CASRRAGGGYSSYNEQFF. CDR3 nucleotide sequence: TGTGCCAGCAGGCGAGCGGGCGGGGGTTACAGCTCCTACAATGAGCAGTTCTTC.

The chain uses TRBV11-2 and TRBJ2-7; tentatively, D is TRBD2 (6 bases). The germline V gene encodes CDR1 SGHAT and CDR2 FQNNGV. V lost 0 bases and J 7 bases, leaving 13 bases between the germline ends. This CDR3 region has 14 residues. The CDR3 region has the DNA TGTGCCAGCAGCTTAGATCGGGGGTTTCGGGAGCAGTACTTC. This translates into CASSLDRGFREQYF.

The V call is TRBV11-2, the J call TRBJ2-5, with a weak D call TRBD1 (6 bases). This CDR3 contains 16 residues. From germline, CDR1 is SGHAT and CDR2 FQNNGV. With 4 bases removed from V and 3 bases from J, the gap between germline ends came to 18 bases. CDR3 sequence (DNA): TGTGCCAGCAGCTCATCATCAGGACAGATAGAAGAGACCCAGTACTTC. It yields the protein CASSSSSGQIEETQYF.

This sequence joins TRBV14 and TRBJ1-2; D gene unclear. The CDR3 is 14 residues long. CDR1 and CDR2 (germline): SGHDN, FVKESK. Trimming took 5 bases from V and 7 from J, leaving 17 bases between them. CDR3 sequence reads: CASSRTGPGSGYTF. As DNA, the CDR3 is TGTGCCAGCAGCAGGACTGGTCCGGGTAGTGGCTACACCTTC.